The present TCR beta chain was sequenced within a study of cytomegalovirus exposure and HLA in healthy donors. The donors were part of the validation cohort of roughly 110 subjects. That cohort was separate from the first cohort, which comprised 500 to 850 subjects. On this clone itself: The antigen is undetermined.

Findings and limits, study-wide: For cytomegalovirus status, the classifier reportedly gave diagnoses with high specificity and sensitivity. There were some public TCRs occurring in many donors, but most TCR sequences were rare.

Sequenced by immunoSEQ multiplex PCR; TCRdb stores in-frame clones only, minus some. The sample includes fewer than 150,000 clones, 70% to 90% seen only once; the top ten take 1.5% to 2%. CDR1 and CDR2 (germline): KGHSH, LQKENI. Trimming removed 6 bases from V and 1 base from J, with 18 bases in between. There are 16 residues in the CDR3. The source material was PBMCs. This TCR was sampled from a man aged 18-30 years in good health and CMV-seronegative. The genes are TRBV18 and TRBJ1-1, with D maybe TRBD1 (5 bases). This chain's CDR3 is CASSPRVTHENTEAFF. The CDR3 DNA reads TGTGCCAGCTCTCCCAGGGTTACTCATGAGAACACTGAAGCTTTCTTT.